The rows below give T cell receptor beta chains drawn from one sample of a study of regulatory T cells in long-lasting Graves disease. TCRdb re-analysed the multiplex PCR reads in MiXCR, keeping a single row per CDR3 protein. The data contain fewer than 650,000 distinct CDR3 sequences, 15% to 20% of them singletons. This same sample was also taken into another study, of T cells in Graves' hyperthyroidism and ophthalmopathy.

Source: peripheral blood mononuclear cells (PBMCs), taken at new diagnosis, from a patient treated with antithyroid drugs. The receptors were gathered from a man between 18 and 35 years old with Graves disease. Each CDR3 is given with its conserved first and last residue. A D gene is named only where the DNA matches it firmly. Part of the rows lack a size; the others show once, few, many or a class for expanded clones.

>TRBJ2-4|TRBV20-1|.|many
CSARAPGLFPLYIQYF
TGCAGTGCTAGAGCCCCGGGACTGTTCCCCCTCTACATTCAGTACTTC
>TRBJ1-6|TRBV6-1|.|few
CASSPTGRRSPLHF
TGTGCCAGCAGTCCTACAGGGAGGCGTTCACCCCTCCACTTT
>TRBJ2-7|TRBV6-2/TRBV6-3|TRBD1|many
CASSYPGQGHLLYEQYF
TGTGCCAGCAGTTACCCCGGACAGGGCCACCTCCTTTACGAGCAGTACTTC
>TRBJ2-2|TRBV27|.|few
CASSPRAGRSTGELFF
TGTGCCAGCAGTCCGAGGGCCGGCAGGTCCACCGGGGAGCTGTTTTTT
>TRBJ2-3|TRBV12-3/TRBV12-4|.|many
CASRDDGRTDTQYF
TGTGCCAGCAGAGATGACGGTCGCACAGATACGCAGTATTTT
>TRBJ2-7|TRBV28|TRBD2|many
CASSLSGGPPSGEQYF
TGTGCCAGCAGTTTGTCGGGAGGGCCTCCCTCGGGTGAGCAGTACTTC
>TRBJ1-1|TRBV4-2|.|few
CASSQERSNLKGTEAFF
TGTGCCAGCAGCCAAGAAAGGTCCAACCTGAAGGGCACTGAAGCTTTCTTT
>TRBJ1-6|TRBV20-1|.|.
CSARPRDTGSYNSPLHF
TGCAGTGCTAGGCCACGGGATACAGGGTCCTATAATTCACCCCTCCACTTT
>TRBJ2-5|TRBV28|.|.
CASSLGGVDQETQYF
TGTGCCAGCAGTTTAGGTGGCGTAGACCAAGAGACCCAGTACTTC
>TRBJ1-2|TRBV27|.|many
CASSLLTVQGANYGYTF
TGTGCCAGCAGTTTATTGACAGTGCAAGGGGCTAACTATGGCTACACCTTC
>TRBJ2-3|TRBV5-1|.|many
CASSQRRSSYSTDTQYF
TGCGCCAGCAGCCAACGACGGTCCTCCTACTCCACAGATACGCAGTATTTT
>TRBJ2-7|TRBV12-3/TRBV12-4|.|many
CASSFEDLSSYEQYF
TGTGCCAGCAGTTTCGAGGACCTTAGCTCCTACGAGCAGTACTTC
>TRBJ2-5|TRBV27|TRBD1|many
CASRSGTGVETQYF
TGTGCCAGCAGATCTGGGACAGGGGTAGAGACCCAGTACTTC
>TRBJ1-2|TRBV30|.|many
CAWRARDAATDGYTF
TGTGCCTGGAGGGCAAGAGATGCGGCTACTGATGGCTACACCTTC
>TRBJ1-4|TRBV28|TRBD1|many
CAANQGVSEKLFF
TGTGCCGCCAACCAGGGGGTCTCAGAAAAACTGTTTTTT
>TRBJ1-4|TRBV28|.|few
CASRTANNEKLFF
TGTGCCAGCAGGACAGCAAACAATGAAAAACTGTTTTTT
>TRBJ2-3|TRBV20-1|.|.
CSARSAGRTDTQYF
TGCAGTGCTAGGTCTGCGGGAAGAACAGATACGCAGTATTTT
>TRBJ2-2|TRBV6-2/TRBV6-3|.|few
CASSYKKGQRNTGELFF
TGTGCCAGCAGTTACAAAAAAGGACAGAGGAACACCGGGGAGCTGTTTTTT
>TRBJ2-5|TRBV19|.|.
CASSIRGEGFGGETQYF
TGTGCCAGTAGTATCCGCGGCGAGGGTTTTGGAGGAGAGACCCAGTACTTC
>TRBJ2-2|TRBV7-9|.|.
CASSLQVNAGELFF
TGTGCCAGCAGCTTACAGGTTAACGCCGGGGAGCTGTTTTTT
>TRBJ1-1|TRBV24-1|.|many
CATSDPLGGTEAFF
TGTGCCACCAGTGACCCCCTAGGGGGTACTGAAGCTTTCTTT
>TRBJ2-5|TRBV18|.|.
CASSLRQDPQETQYF
TGTGCCAGCTCACTTCGACAGGACCCCCAAGAGACCCAGTACTTC
>TRBJ2-5|TRBV3-1|TRBD2|many
CASTRTSFQETQYF
TGTGCCAGTACCCGGACTAGCTTCCAAGAGACCCAGTACTTC
>TRBJ2-1|TRBV19|.|few
CASSIDAGSYNEQFF
TGTGCCAGTAGTATAGACGCGGGCTCCTACAATGAGCAGTTCTTC
>TRBJ2-7|TRBV20-1|TRBD2|many
CSARTSGRYEQYF
TGCAGTGCTCGGACTAGCGGGAGATACGAGCAGTACTTC
>TRBJ2-7|TRBV19|TRBD2|.
CASSSGLAVDSYEQYF
TGTGCCAGTAGTTCGGGACTAGCGGTAGACTCCTACGAGCAGTACTTC
>TRBJ2-7|TRBV7-7|.|.
CASSPLPGDNYEQYF
TGTGCTAGCAGCCCCCTCCCCGGGGACAACTACGAGCAGTACTTC
>TRBJ2-3|TRBV28|.|many
CASRDPGGRNPDTQYF
TGTGCCAGCAGGGATCCGGGGGGCAGGAACCCAGATACGCAGTATTTT
>TRBJ1-1|TRBV7-9|.|.
CASSPKQGNTEAFF
TGTGCCAGCAGCCCCAAACAGGGGAACACTGAAGCTTTCTTT
>TRBJ2-7|TRBV4-1|TRBD2|.
CASSQDSSGSHYEQYF
TGCGCCAGCAGCCAAGATTCTAGCGGGAGCCACTACGAGCAGTACTTC
>TRBJ1-4|TRBV15|.|few
CATSRVRANEKLFF
TGTGCCACCAGCAGAGTTCGGGCTAATGAAAAACTGTTTTTT
>TRBJ2-7|TRBV6-2/TRBV6-3|.|few
CASSYPRAGRLETYEQYF
TGTGCCAGCAGTTACCCCCGGGCTGGACGACTAGAAACTTACGAGCAGTACTTC
>TRBJ2-2|TRBV6-5|.|.
CASSYPSRIGNAGELFF
TGTGCCAGCAGTTACCCTTCTAGAATTGGGAACGCCGGGGAGCTGTTTTTT
>TRBJ1-6|TRBV2|.|few
CASTMTGADSPLHF
TGTGCCAGCACTATGACGGGGGCGGATTCACCCCTCCACTTT
>TRBJ2-3|TRBV11-2|TRBD2|many
CASSFTTSGPDTQYF
TGTGCCAGCAGCTTTACTACTAGCGGGCCAGATACGCAGTATTTT
>TRBJ2-7|TRBV5-1|.|many
CASRRGGPSYEQYF
TGCGCCAGCAGGAGAGGCGGACCCTCCTACGAGCAGTACTTC
>TRBJ1-2|TRBV7-9|.|many
CASSHQANYGYTF
TGTGCCAGCAGCCATCAGGCCAACTATGGCTACACCTTC
>TRBJ2-1|TRBV7-9|.|few
CASSSLLSGYYNEQFF
TGTGCCAGCAGCTCCCTATTGAGCGGGTACTACAATGAGCAGTTCTTC
>TRBJ2-5|TRBV3-1|TRBD2|many
CASSQEWGGGAETQYF
TGTGCCAGCAGCCAAGAATGGGGGGGAGGCGCCGAGACCCAGTACTTC
>TRBJ2-1|TRBV11-2|.|many
CASSLGRSGASSYNEQFF
TGTGCCAGCAGCTTAGGGAGGTCGGGGGCAAGCTCCTACAATGAGCAGTTCTTC
>TRBJ2-5|TRBV20-1|TRBD2|.
CSADRLAGEETQYF
TGCAGTGCCGACCGACTAGCGGGGGAAGAGACCCAGTACTTC
>TRBJ2-7|TRBV6-1|TRBD2|few
CASRRLAGDYEQYF
TGTGCCAGCAGACGACTAGCGGGAGACTACGAGCAGTACTTC
>TRBJ1-3|TRBV27|.|few
CASSFTGEENTIYF
TGTGCCAGCAGTTTCACGGGGGAGGAAAACACCATATATTTT
>TRBJ1-2|TRBV2|.|many
CASSETGYGYTF
TGTGCCAGCAGCGAAACCGGGTATGGCTACACCTTC
>TRBJ2-3|TRBV7-3|TRBD1|few
CASSLTRDSGTDTQYF
TGTGCCAGCAGCTTAACCAGGGACAGCGGCACAGATACGCAGTATTTT
>TRBJ1-1|TRBV14|.|many
CASSQVPGTEAFF
TGTGCCAGCAGCCAAGTTCCAGGAACTGAAGCTTTCTTT
>TRBJ1-1|TRBV20-1|.|many
CSAREPVLYLTEAFF
TGCAGTGCTAGAGAACCGGTACTGTACCTGACTGAAGCTTTCTTT
>TRBJ2-7|TRBV6-9|TRBD2|.
CASSYRLAGADEQYF
TGTGCCAGCAGTTACCGACTAGCGGGGGCAGACGAGCAGTACTTC
>TRBJ1-4|TRBV6-1|TRBD1|.
CASSEDRGFGTNGKLFF
TGTGCCAGCAGTGAGGACAGGGGTTTTGGGACTAATGGAAAACTGTTTTTT
>TRBJ2-1|TRBV7-9|.|many
CASSRSDSSYNEQFF
TGTGCCAGCAGCAGAAGCGACAGCTCCTACAATGAGCAGTTCTTC
>TRBJ2-1|TRBV10-1|TRBD2|.
CASSGTSGRAVGNEQFF
TGCGCCAGCTCCGGGACTAGCGGGAGGGCAGTTGGGAATGAGCAGTTCTTC
>TRBJ2-5|TRBV2|TRBD1|.
CASKTGEQTQYF
TGTGCCAGCAAAACAGGGGAACAGACCCAGTACTTC
>TRBJ2-1|TRBV18|.|.
CASSPTNRRHRGDNEQFF
TGTGCCAGCTCACCAACAAACCGACGGCATAGGGGAGACAATGAGCAGTTCTTC
>TRBJ1-2|TRBV11-2|TRBD1|many
CASSSPSGGLRGYTF
TGTGCCAGCAGCTCCCCGTCAGGGGGCTTGAGGGGCTACACCTTC
>TRBJ1-1|TRBV10-3|.|few
CATRILDGDTEAFF
TGTGCCACCCGGATACTGGATGGGGACACTGAAGCTTTCTTT
>TRBJ1-5|TRBV6-2/TRBV6-3|.|.
CASSYSRGYSNQPQHF
TGTGCCAGCAGTTACTCGAGAGGTTATAGCAATCAGCCCCAGCATTTT
>TRBJ1-3|TRBV5-1|.|few
CASSSTGSENTIYF
TGCGCCAGCAGCAGTACAGGGTCTGAAAACACCATATATTTT
>TRBJ1-6|TRBV30|.|.
CAWTASGFSPLHF
TGTGCCTGGACCGCCTCAGGGTTTTCACCCCTCCACTTT
>TRBJ1-3|TRBV15|.|few
CATSRVFGAGGNTIYF
TGTGCCACCAGCAGAGTATTCGGGGCTGGCGGAAACACCATATATTTT
>TRBJ2-7|TRBV11-3|.|.
CASSPDSLDEQYF
TGTGCCAGCAGCCCCGATAGCCTAGACGAGCAGTACTTC